Here is one T cell receptor beta chain with its context. This clonotype showed up many times. Its antigen is unknown. Per-nucleotide qualities are absent, and no much larger clonotype sits a single base away. The sample's time point label is to be understood as: patch test 3, about 24 weeks after DPC sensitization. Reading the label with the study, this specimen's treatment or condition is: therapeutic diphenylcyclopropenone sensitization with weekly scalp DPC. At each patch-test visit, blood was drawn before the patch test was applied. Patients were eligible if aged 18 to 70, diagnosed with alopecia and judged suitable for DPC therapy, and pregnant patients were excluded. Unfractionated whole blood was collected in Tempus Blood RNA tubes, and total RNA was extracted from that blood. The entry originates in a study of human T cells and chemical hapten exposure (dated by TCRdb to about 2021). Background for the entire study: For sensitization, 2% DPC in acetone was applied to a roughly 2 cm by roughly 2 cm area of upper inner arm skin. Patients additionally received weekly therapeutic DPC doses to the scalp throughout the roughly 25-week study period. Patch testing was performed on the upper back with Finn chambers containing 0.01% DPC, and the patch tests were scored after 6 days according to International Contact Dermatitis Research Group standards. The mostly female patient cohort included alopecia areata with under or over 50% scalp involvement, alopecia totalis and alopecia universalis. Libraries were pooled for sequencing, and per-sample TCR yields varied mainly because of small differences in library volumes within the pool. In alopecia patients, the study followed how the peripheral blood TCR repertoire changed in vivo over primary and secondary sensitization to diphenylcyclopropenone (DPC), a hapten. Blood samples were taken from patients before sensitization (week 0) and then at 2, 6 and about 24 weeks after DPC sensitization. For TCR sequencing, blood came from 25 to 35 alopecia patients at anywhere from one to four time points (pre-sensitization, 2, 6 and 24 weeks). Overall results and qualifications from the work: Because all patients had alopecia, a presumed autoimmune disease, the immune response of the patients might differ from that of healthy individuals. Compared with pre-sensitization or healthy control sets, expanded TCRs formed significantly more large CDR3 similarity clusters, which is consistent with antigen-driven responses. DPC sensitization did not change how many TCRs were above 1 in 1000 frequency, and no evidence was found of alterations in global repertoire structure. Patch test score was positively correlated with the number of PT1 expanded TCRs, with significance at thresholds 8, 16 and 32 but not at 4. Repeated subsampling changed both the strength of the expansion versus patch-test correlation and the threshold at which the correlation became significant.

Taken from the germline V gene, the CDR1 and CDR2 loops are SGHDN and FVKESK. The CDR3 runs 16 amino acids, cysteine and phenylalanine included. CDR3 DNA is the only sequence kept; it has 48 bases, read in frame from the first base. V is trimmed back by 3 bases and J by 4 bases, and the junction contains 4 bases that no gene match accounts for. The library was generated by RACE. Sequencer: NextSeq 500. During library preparation, unique molecular identifiers were attached to individual cDNA molecules so that TCRs could be counted quantitatively and reproducibly. For every blood RNA sample, sequencing covered both the TCR alpha and TCR beta chains. In the source study's methods: A median of roughly 98,000 TCRs per sample was observed, with a range of about 23,224 to 700,000. The Decombinator software suite was used to annotate V, J and CDR3 in the TCR reads. For PS versus PT1 abundance plots, all samples were subsampled to the same number of TCRs (28,000). Expanded TCRs were defined as absent before sensitization and observed at least eight times at the 2-week time point. TCRdb reran the public reads through fastp at Q25 and MiXCR, keeping productive beta chains. Each CDR3 protein appears once, grouped with its most common genes and DNA. The V and J calls come from TCRdb's annotation, not from the publication. The sample profile shows about 76,000 distinct CDR3 sequences; over 10% of them were found once. Roughly 5.7% of the sample rests with the top ten.

Sequenced material: whole blood, taken in connection with sensitization to the hapten diphenylcyclopropenone (DPC). The V and J segments used are TRBV14 and TRBJ2-7; 15 junctional bases match TRBD2. The receptor comes from a woman in her 50s with alopecia areata. Some clones in this sample may be carry-over from other donors' samples. The CDR3 has the sequence CASSHPGLAGGYEQYF. The DNA is as follows: TGTGCCAGCAGCCATCCCGGACTAGCGGGAGGGTACGAGCAGTACTTC.